The source of this T cell receptor (beta chain) is a study of shared clonotypes between healthy human individuals. Using immunoSEQ multiplex PCR, the repertoire was profiled, and TCRdb retains in-frame clones only, with some absent. Counted here are millions of clones, about 95% occurring once; the ten biggest clones make up 1% to 1.3%. Terminally differentiated effector memory CD45RA+ cells were left out of the naive CD8 fraction, which was CD45RO-negative and positively selected for CCR7. The CDR3 totals 14 residues. Looked up from germline, CDR1 is SGHNT and CDR2 is YYREEE (reference sequence). V dropped 3 bases and J dropped 3; count of bases not matched to a gene: 2.

Specimen: naive CD8+ T cells sorted from blood. This sequence joins TRBV5-4 and TRBJ1-1; 10 nucleotides agree with TRBD1. The sequence came from a man aged 18 to 29 in good health. DNA of the CDR3: TGTGCCAGCAGCTCGGACAGGGGGTACACTGAAGCTTTCTTT. It yields the protein CASSSDRGYTEAFF.